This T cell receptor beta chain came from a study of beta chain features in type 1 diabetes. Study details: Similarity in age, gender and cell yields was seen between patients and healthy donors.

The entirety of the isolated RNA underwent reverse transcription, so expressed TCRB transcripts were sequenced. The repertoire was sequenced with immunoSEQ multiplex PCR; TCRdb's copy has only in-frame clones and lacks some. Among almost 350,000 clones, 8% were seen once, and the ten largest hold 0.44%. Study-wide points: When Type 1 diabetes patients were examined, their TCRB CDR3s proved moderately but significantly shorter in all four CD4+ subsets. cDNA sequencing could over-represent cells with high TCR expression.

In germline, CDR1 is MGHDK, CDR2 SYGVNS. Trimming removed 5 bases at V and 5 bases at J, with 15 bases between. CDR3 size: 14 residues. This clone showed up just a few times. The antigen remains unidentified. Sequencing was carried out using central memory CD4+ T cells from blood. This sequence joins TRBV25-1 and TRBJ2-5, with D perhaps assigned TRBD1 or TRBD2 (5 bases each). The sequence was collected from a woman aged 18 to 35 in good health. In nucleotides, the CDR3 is TGTGCCAGCAGTTGGTCCGGGACCCGGGAGACCCAGTACTTC. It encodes CASSWSGTRETQYF.